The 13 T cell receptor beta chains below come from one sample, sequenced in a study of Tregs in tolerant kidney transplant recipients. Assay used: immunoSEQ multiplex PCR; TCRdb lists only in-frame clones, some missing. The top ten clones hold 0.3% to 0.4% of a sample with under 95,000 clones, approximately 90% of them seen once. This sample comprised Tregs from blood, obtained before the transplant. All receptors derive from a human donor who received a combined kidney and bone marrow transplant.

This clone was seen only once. CDR3 nucleotides: TGTGCCAGTCCCCGGGACAGGGACACCGGGGAGCTGTTTTTT. Protein: CASPRDRDTGELFF. This chain uses TRBV5-5 with TRBJ2-2, with 9 bases identical to TRBD1. The CDR3 consists of 14 residues. Germline CDR1 SGHKS, CDR2 YYEKEE (reference sequence). V was pared by 8 bases and J by 3 bases, with 5 bases of the junction left unmatched.

CDR3: CAWRKGVGQPQHF. The CDR3 DNA reads TGTGCCTGGAGAAAGGGGGTAGGTCAGCCCCAGCATTTT. The chain couples TRBV30 to TRBJ1-5, with D possibly being TRBD1 (6 bases). In germline, CDR1 is GTSNPN, CDR2 SVGIG (reference sequence). This CDR3 spans 13 amino acids. Trimming cost V 3 bases and J 6 bases, with 12 bases left between them.

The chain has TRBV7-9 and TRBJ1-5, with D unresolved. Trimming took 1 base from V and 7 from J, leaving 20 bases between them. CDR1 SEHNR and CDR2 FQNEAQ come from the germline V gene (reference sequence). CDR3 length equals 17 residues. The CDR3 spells CASSLGALKGPGQPQHF. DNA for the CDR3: TGTGCCAGCAGCTTAGGGGCCCTCAAGGGCCCGGGGCAGCCCCAGCATTTT. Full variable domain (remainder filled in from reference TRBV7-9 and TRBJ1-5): DTGVSQNPRHKITKRGQNVTFRCDPISEHNRLYWYRQTLGQGPEFLTYFQNEAQLEKSRLLSDRFSAERPKGSFSTLEIQRTEQGDSAMYLCASSLGALKGPGQPQHFGDGTRLSIL.

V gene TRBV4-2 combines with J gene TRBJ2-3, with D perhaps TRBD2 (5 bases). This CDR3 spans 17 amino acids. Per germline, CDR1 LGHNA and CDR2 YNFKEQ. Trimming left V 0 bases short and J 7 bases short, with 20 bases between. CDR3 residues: CASSQDFLNPGTNTQYF. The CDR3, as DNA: TGTGCCAGCAGCCAAGACTTCCTCAACCCGGGAACCAATACGCAGTATTTT.

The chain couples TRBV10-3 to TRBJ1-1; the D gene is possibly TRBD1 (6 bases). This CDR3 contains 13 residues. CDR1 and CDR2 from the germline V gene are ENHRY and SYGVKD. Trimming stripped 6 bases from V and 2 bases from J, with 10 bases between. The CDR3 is CAISPQGNTEAFF. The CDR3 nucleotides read TGTGCCATCAGCCCACAGGGAAACACTGAAGCTTTCTTT.

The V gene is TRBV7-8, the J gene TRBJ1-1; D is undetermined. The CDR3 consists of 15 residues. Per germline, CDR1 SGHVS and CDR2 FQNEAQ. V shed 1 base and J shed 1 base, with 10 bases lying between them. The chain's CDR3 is CASSLVRWGNTEAFF. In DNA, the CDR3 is TGTGCCAGCAGCTTAGTTCGCTGGGGGAACACTGAAGCTTTCTTT.

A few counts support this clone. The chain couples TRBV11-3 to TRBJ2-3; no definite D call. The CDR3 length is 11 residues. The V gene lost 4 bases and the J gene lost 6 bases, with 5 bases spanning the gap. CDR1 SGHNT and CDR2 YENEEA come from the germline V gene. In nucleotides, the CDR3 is TGTGCCAGCAGCTCCGCCGATACGCAGTATTTT. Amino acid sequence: CASSSADTQYF.

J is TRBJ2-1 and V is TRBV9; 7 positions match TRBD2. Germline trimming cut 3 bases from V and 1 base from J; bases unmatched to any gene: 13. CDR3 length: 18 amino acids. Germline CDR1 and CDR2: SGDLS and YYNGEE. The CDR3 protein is CASSALKGRGGSYNEQFF. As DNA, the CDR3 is TGTGCCAGCAGCGCCCTCAAAGGGAGGGGAGGATCCTACAATGAGCAGTTCTTC.

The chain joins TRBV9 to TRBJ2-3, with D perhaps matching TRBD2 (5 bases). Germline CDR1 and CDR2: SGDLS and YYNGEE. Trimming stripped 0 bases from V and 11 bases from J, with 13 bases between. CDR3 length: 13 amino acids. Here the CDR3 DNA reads TGTGCCAGCAGCGTAGGTGGAGGAGCTCTGCAGTATTTT. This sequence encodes CASSVGGGALQYF.

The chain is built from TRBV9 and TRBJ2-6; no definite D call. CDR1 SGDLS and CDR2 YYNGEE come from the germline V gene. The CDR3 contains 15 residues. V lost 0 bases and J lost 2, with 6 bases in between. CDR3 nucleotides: TGTGCCAGCAGCGTAGAAGCCGCTGGGGCCAACGTCCTGACTTTC. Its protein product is CASSVEAAGANVLTF.

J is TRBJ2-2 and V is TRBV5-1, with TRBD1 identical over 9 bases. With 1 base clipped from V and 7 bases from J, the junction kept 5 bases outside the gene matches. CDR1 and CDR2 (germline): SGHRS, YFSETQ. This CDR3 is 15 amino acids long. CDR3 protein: CASSLRTGEGGELFF. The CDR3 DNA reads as TGCGCCAGCAGCTTGCGGACAGGGGAGGGCGGGGAGCTGTTTTTT.

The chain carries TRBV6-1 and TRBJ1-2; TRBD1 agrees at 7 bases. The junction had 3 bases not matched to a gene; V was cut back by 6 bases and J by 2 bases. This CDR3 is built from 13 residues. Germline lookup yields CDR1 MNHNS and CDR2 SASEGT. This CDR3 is CASRVDRNYGYTF. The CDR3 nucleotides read TGTGCCAGCAGAGTGGACAGGAACTATGGCTACACCTTC.

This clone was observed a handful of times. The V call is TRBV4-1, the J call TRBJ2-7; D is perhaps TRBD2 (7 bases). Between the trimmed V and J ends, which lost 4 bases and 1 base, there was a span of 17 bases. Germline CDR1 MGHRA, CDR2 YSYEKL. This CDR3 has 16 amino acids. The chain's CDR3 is CASSREGGTESYEQYF. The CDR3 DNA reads TGCGCCAGCAGCCGGGAGGGGGGGACGGAGTCCTACGAGCAGTACTTC.